One and the same sample provided the 18 T cell receptor beta chains below, sequenced in a study of cytotoxic CD8 clonotypes in ibrutinib-treated CLL (dated by TCRdb to the early 2020s). The library was prepared using the immunoSEQ multiplex PCR assay. The table was pulled from immuneACCESS by TCRdb, which kept in-frame rearrangements only. Such tables lose some clones; where checked, under half of the loss comes from unresolved V genes, and the rest has no known cause. Recorded for this sample are 65,000 to 80,000 clones; approximately 87% of them occurred a single time. Clones ranked in the top ten supply about 40% of the sample. In light of the paper, this sample's time point label describes: approximately 2 years on ibrutinib. Sequencing used PBMCs, obtained after 24 months of ibrutinib treatment. Source of these receptors: a human donor with chronic lymphocytic leukemia.

This clone was counted ten times or more. This chain joins TRBV2 and TRBJ2-5, with 10 bases lining up with TRBD2. Unmatched junction bases numbered 6, after V lost 6 bases and J lost 5 bases. Per the germline V gene, CDR1 is SNHLY and CDR2 is FYNNEI. The CDR3 covers 14 residues. CDR3 amino acids: CASREREGRETQYF. The CDR3, as DNA: TGTGCCAGCAGAGAGCGGGAGGGCCGGGAGACCCAGTACTTC.

CDR3 protein: CAWGGQYEQYF. Here the CDR3 DNA reads TGTGCCTGGGGGGGGCAGTACGAGCAGTACTTC. The rearrangement joins TRBV30 to TRBJ2-7, with D perhaps matching TRBD1 or TRBD2 (6 bases each). This CDR3 is 11 amino acids long. Germline V CDR1 and CDR2: GTSNPN, SVGIG (reference sequence). Trimming took 5 bases from V and 4 from J, leaving 9 bases between them.

CDR3 amino acids: CASSLRGNEQYF. CDR3 bases: TGTGCCAGTAGTCTACGGGGGAACGAGCAGTACTTC. The gene calls are TRBV19 and TRBJ2-7; a possible D gene is TRBD2 (6 bases). Germline values: CDR1 LNHDA, CDR2 SQIVND (reference sequence). V lost 5 bases and J lost 5, with 10 bases in between. The CDR3 spans 12 residues.

The chain is built from TRBV15 and TRBJ2-7; perhaps TRBD1 as D (6 bases). With 0 bases removed from V and 6 bases from J, the gap between germline ends came to 12 bases. Germline CDR1 and CDR2: LNHNV and YYDKDF (reference sequence). The CDR3 sequence is 14 residues long. The CDR3 region is CATSRDQGFVEQYF. CDR3 nucleotide sequence: TGTGCCACCAGCAGAGATCAGGGGTTCGTCGAGCAGTACTTC. The full variable domain, with the rest looked up from reference TRBV15 and TRBJ2-7, is DAMVIQNPRYQVTQFGKPVTLSCSQTLNHNVMYWYQQKSSQAPKLLFHYYDKDFNNEADTPDNFQSRRPNTSFCFLDIRSPGLGDTAMYLCATSRDQGFVEQYFGPGTRLTVT.

CDR3 nucleotides: TGCGCCAGCAGCCAAGACCGTCTACCGAACACCGGGGAGCTGTTTTTT. It specifies CASSQDRLPNTGELFF. The chain joins TRBV4-3 to TRBJ2-2; D remains ambiguous. Trimming left V 0 bases short and J 0 bases short, with 8 bases between. CDR3 length: 16 residues. CDR1 and CDR2 (germline): LGHNA, YSLEER.

This clone has only one observation. V gene TRBV10-1 combines with J gene TRBJ2-7, with 7 nucleotides matching TRBD2. CDR3 size: 11 residues. Germline V gives CDR1 WNHNN, CDR2 SYGVQD (reference sequence). J gave up 6 bases and V 4 bases, and 0 bases lay outside the gene matches. The CDR3 DNA reads TGCGCCAGCAGTGCGGGGGGCGAGCAGTACTTC. This sequence encodes CASSAGGEQYF.

The rearrangement uses TRBV2 and TRBJ2-7; D possibly corresponds to TRBD1 (6 bases). Trimming left V 5 bases short and J 2 bases short, with 16 bases between. There are 15 residues in the CDR3. Germline V gene data show CDR1 as SNHLY and CDR2 as FYNNEI. CDR3 loop: CASSTGTRPPYEQYF. CDR3 nucleotide sequence: TGTGCCAGCAGTACCGGGACACGACCACCCTACGAGCAGTACTTC.

J is TRBJ2-7 and V is TRBV27, with D possibly TRBD2 on 5 matching bases. This CDR3 is built from 12 residues. V lost 6 bases, J lost 0 bases, and 6 bases lay in between. Germline V lookup: CDR1 MNHEY, CDR2 SMNVEV (reference sequence). The CDR3 loop reads CASSTSSYEQYF. CDR3 coding DNA: TGTGCCAGCAGCACTAGCTCCTACGAGCAGTACTTC.

The V call is TRBV5-1, the J call TRBJ2-7; D perhaps matches TRBD2 (6 bases). CDR3 length equals 15 residues. The V end was cut by 0 bases, the J end by 6 bases, with 16 bases between. Germline CDR1 reads SGHRS; CDR2 reads YFSETQ. The DNA for the CDR3 is TGCGCCAGCAGCTTGGTGCGCGGCGGGACTTCCGAGCAGTACTTC. It translates to CASSLVRGGTSEQYF.

This chain connects TRBV30 to TRBJ2-7; 14 nucleotides match TRBD2. This CDR3 has 14 amino acids. The junction had 5 bases not matched to a gene; V was cut back by 1 base and J by 9 bases. The germline V gene encodes CDR1 GTSNPN and CDR2 SVGIG (reference sequence). DNA of the CDR3: TGTGCCTGGAGTGCGGGACTAGCGGGAGTGGTGCAGTACTTC. This encodes CAWSAGLAGVVQYF.

This clone appeared a few times. The rearrangement links TRBV7-3 to TRBJ2-1, with 8 bases identical to TRBD2. The trim removed 3 bases at V and 10 bases at J, leaving 5 bases unmatched. Germline V gene data show CDR1 as SGHTA and CDR2 as FQGTGA. CDR3 length: 13 amino acids. The CDR3 sequence: CASSFLAGAEQFF. The DNA for the CDR3 is TGTGCCAGCAGCTTTCTAGCGGGCGCCGAGCAGTTCTTC. The whole variable domain, remainder taken from reference TRBV7-3 and TRBJ2-1, is GAGVSQTPSNKVTEKGKYVELRCDPISGHTALYWYRQSLGQGPEFLIYFQGTGAADDSGLPNDRFFAVRPEGSVSTLKIQRTERGDSAVYLCASSFLAGAEQFFGPGTRLTVL.

The chain links TRBV7-2 to TRBJ1-5, with 9 bases identical to TRBD1. Germline-derived CDR1 and CDR2 are SGHTA and FQGNSA. The CDR3 contains 16 residues. J gave up 4 bases and V 3 bases, and 7 bases lay outside the gene matches. The CDR3 protein is CASSLVGQGWNQPQHF. The CDR3 DNA follows: TGTGCCAGCAGCTTGGTTGGACAGGGGTGGAATCAGCCCCAGCATTTT. Drawing the rest from reference TRBV7-2 and TRBJ1-5, the complete variable domain is GAGVSQSPSNKVTEKGKDVELRCDPISGHTALYWYRQSLGQGLEFLIYFQGNSAPDKSGLPSDRFSAERTGGSVSTLTIQRTQQEDSAVYLCASSLVGQGWNQPQHFGDGTRLSIL.

The rearrangement links TRBV5-4 to TRBJ2-1, with 7 bases identical to TRBD2. The germline CDR1 and CDR2 sequences are SGHNT and YYREEE (reference sequence). The V and J ends lost 2 bases and 3 bases, in that order; junction bases with no gene match: 8. This CDR3 has 16 amino acids. The CDR3 loop is CASSFPPSGNYNEQFF. The CDR3 nucleotides are TGTGCCAGCAGCTTCCCCCCTAGCGGAAACTACAATGAGCAGTTCTTC.

This chain joins TRBV30 and TRBJ2-5; D unresolved. The CDR3 sequence is 14 residues long. Trimming took off 2 bases at V and 9 bases at J, with 19 bases between the two ends. Per the germline V gene, CDR1 is GTSNPN and CDR2 is SVGIG (reference sequence). The CDR3 loop reads CAWSRSGLHGAQYF. The CDR3 DNA reads as TGTGCCTGGAGTAGGAGTGGCCTACATGGGGCCCAGTACTTC.

V usage is TRBV27 and J usage is TRBJ2-7, with TRBD2 matching over 10 bases. Germline lookup yields CDR1 MNHEY and CDR2 SMNVEV (reference sequence). The CDR3 totals 17 residues. With 5 bases clipped from V and 4 bases from J, the junction kept 14 bases outside the gene matches. This CDR3 reads CASSPTVASGRVYEQYF. Written as DNA, the CDR3 is TGTGCCAGCAGTCCCACGGTAGCTAGCGGGAGAGTATACGAGCAGTACTTC.

J is TRBJ2-1 and V is TRBV5-6, with 9 bases identical to TRBD2. This CDR3 contains 15 residues. The germline CDR1 and CDR2 sequences are SGHDT and YYEEEE. J lost 4 bases, V lost 4 bases, and 6 bases had no gene match. The CDR3 protein is CASSDLAGKYNEQFF. Written as DNA, the CDR3 is TGTGCCAGCAGCGATCTAGCGGGGAAGTACAATGAGCAGTTCTTC.

V usage is TRBV30 and J usage is TRBJ2-2; D remains ambiguous. This CDR3 has 12 amino acids. Trimming pared 7 bases from V and 1 base from J, leaving 7 bases between. Per the germline V gene, CDR1 is GTSNPN and CDR2 is SVGIG (reference sequence). The chain's CDR3 is CASNQNTGELFF. In DNA, the CDR3 is TGTGCCTCCAACCAGAACACCGGGGAGCTGTTTTTT.

The chain couples TRBV30 to TRBJ2-3, with D unclear. Germline assignment: CDR1 GTSNPN and CDR2 SVGIG (reference sequence). V lost 3 bases to trimming and J lost 4 bases, with 5 bases between them. The CDR3 runs 11 residues. The CDR3 loop is CAWRESDTQYF. Here the CDR3 DNA reads TGTGCCTGGAGAGAGTCAGATACGCAGTATTTT.